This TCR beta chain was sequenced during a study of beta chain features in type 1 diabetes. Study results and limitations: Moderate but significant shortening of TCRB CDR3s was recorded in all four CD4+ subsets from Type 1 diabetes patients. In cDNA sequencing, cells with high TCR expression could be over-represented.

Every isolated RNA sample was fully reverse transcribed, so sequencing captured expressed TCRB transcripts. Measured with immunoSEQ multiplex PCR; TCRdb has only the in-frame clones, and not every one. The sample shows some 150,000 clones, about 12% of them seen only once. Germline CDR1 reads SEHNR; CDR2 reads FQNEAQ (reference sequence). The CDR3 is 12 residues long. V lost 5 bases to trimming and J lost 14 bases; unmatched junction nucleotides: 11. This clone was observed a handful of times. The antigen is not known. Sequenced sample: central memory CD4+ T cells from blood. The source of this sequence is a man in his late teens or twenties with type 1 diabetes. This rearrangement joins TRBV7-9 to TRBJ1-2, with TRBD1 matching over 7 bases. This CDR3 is CASSGRDSWSTF. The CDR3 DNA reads TGTGCCAGCAGCGGCCGGGACAGCTGGTCGACCTTC. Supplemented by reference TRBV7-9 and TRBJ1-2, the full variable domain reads DTGVSQNPRHKITKRGQNVTFRCDPISEHNRLYWYRQTLGQGPEFLTYFQNEAQLEKSRLLSDRFSAERPKGSFSTLEIQRTEQGDSAMYLCASSGRDSWSTFGSGTRLTVV.